The TCR beta chain described here comes from a study of tumor-infiltrating T cells and Merkel cell polyomavirus (dated by TCRdb to 2017 to 2019). Some background on the complete study: In Merkel cell carcinoma patients, the study examined CD8+ T cells specific for the Merkel cell polyomavirus KLL epitope. Patients came in at different disease stages and had a median follow-up of 2.7 years, ranging from 1.1 to 6.0 years. Varied, non-standardized therapies, including chemotherapy, radiation and immunotherapies, were received by the patients. TRB sequencing was performed on KLL-tetramer-sorted cells from blood or tumor-infiltrating lymphocytes in 15 or so samples, as well as on 11 to 12 matched whole-tumor samples. Most whole-tumor samples were obtained as 25-micron curls cut from formalin-fixed, paraffin-embedded tissue blocks. Across the study, one tumor sample was a frozen nodal tumor digest and one was a flash-frozen core biopsy of a metastasis. General study outcomes and caveats: Significantly improved MCC-specific survival was associated with a higher intratumoral fraction of KLL-specific T cells (roughly 1.9-18% versus about 0-0.15%). A significant MCC-specific survival advantage (P = 0.0051) was associated with a greater number of unique KLL-specific clonotypes in tumors (about 5-108 vs 0-3). The small sample size of the study (n of about 11 patients) is a limitation. Because the study covered only a single viral epitope, T cells targeting other Merkel cell polyomavirus epitopes were not captured. KLL-specific TRB repertoires were found to be diverse and largely private, with only one public clonotype, shared by two patients, identified among some 400 unique sequences.

The receptor library was made with the immunoSEQ multiplex PCR assay. Genomic DNA extraction, TRB sequencing and normalization were performed by Adaptive Biotechnologies (Seattle, WA). The authors' analysis ran thus. Clonality was computed as one minus Shannon entropy of productive TRB sequences normalized by log2 of unique productive sequences. To identify KLL-specific clonotypes in tumors, TCRbeta CDR3 amino acid sequences were matched against the sequences from the tetramer-sorted sample of each patient. The table was pulled from immuneACCESS by TCRdb, which kept in-frame rearrangements only. Such tables lose some clones; where checked, under half of the loss comes from unresolved V genes, and the rest has no known cause. V and J calls and clone size come straight from that table; D and trimming were deduced from the DNA. The sample contains about 25,000 clones, 70% to 90% of them found a single time. The ten biggest clones cover around 2.7% of the sample.

Worth noting for this clone: This receptor's antigen is unknown. No base-level quality is on record; no much larger clone is a single base apart.

Robust positive staining for Merkel cell polyomavirus Large T antigen was observed by immunohistochemistry in the tumors of all patients. Around 12 Merkel cell carcinoma patients were included, each with robust KLL-tetramer+ populations (above 0.04% of CD8+ T cells) in blood and/or cultured TIL. Every patient was Caucasian, and patient ages ranged from about 50 to 80 years, with a median of roughly 60 years. For patients with unknown primaries who presented with nodal disease, or in cases where primary tissue was insufficient, lymph node tumors were analyzed. What was sequenced was lymph node tissue. The sequence was collected from a man aged 45-65 years with Merkel cell carcinoma.

The CDR3 corresponds to CASSFAGKDSPLHF. The nucleotide sequence reads TGTGCCAGCAGTTTTGCGGGGAAGGATTCACCCCTCCACTTT. In this chain, TRBV28 is recombined with TRBJ1-6; too little of a D gene remains to name it. The germline V gene supplies CDR1 MDHEN and CDR2 SYDVKM. Spanning cysteine to phenylalanine, the CDR3 consists of 14 amino acids. The DNA shown is the 42-base CDR3, in frame from base 1. Trimming at the junction amounts to 3 bases on V and 8 bases on J, and the germline ends lie 11 bases apart.